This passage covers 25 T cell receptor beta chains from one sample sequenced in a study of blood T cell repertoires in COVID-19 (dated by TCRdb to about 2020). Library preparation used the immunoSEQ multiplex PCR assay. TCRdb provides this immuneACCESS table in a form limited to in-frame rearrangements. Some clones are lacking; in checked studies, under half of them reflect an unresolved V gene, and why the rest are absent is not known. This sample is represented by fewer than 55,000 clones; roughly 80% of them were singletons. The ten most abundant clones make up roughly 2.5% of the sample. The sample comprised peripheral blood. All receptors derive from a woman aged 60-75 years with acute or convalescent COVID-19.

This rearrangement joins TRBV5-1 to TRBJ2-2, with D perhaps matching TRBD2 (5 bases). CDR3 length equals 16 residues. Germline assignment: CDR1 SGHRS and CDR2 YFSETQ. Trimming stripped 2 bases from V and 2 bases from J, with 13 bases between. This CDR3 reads CASSFGGGPNTGELFF. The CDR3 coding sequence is TGCGCCAGCAGCTTTGGAGGCGGCCCTAACACCGGGGAGCTGTTTTTT.

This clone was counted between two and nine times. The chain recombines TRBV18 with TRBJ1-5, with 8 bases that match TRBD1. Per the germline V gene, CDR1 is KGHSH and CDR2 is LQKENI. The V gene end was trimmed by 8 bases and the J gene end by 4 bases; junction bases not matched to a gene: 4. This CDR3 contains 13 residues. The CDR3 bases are TGTGCCAGCCAACAGGGGGGGAATCAGCCCCAGCATTTT. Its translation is CASQQGGNQPQHF.

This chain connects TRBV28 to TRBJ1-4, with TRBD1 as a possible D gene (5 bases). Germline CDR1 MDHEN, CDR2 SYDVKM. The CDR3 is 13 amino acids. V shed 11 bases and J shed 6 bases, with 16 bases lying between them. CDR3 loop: CAARQSGDEKLFF. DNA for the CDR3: TGTGCCGCCCGACAGTCAGGCGATGAAAAACTGTTTTTT.

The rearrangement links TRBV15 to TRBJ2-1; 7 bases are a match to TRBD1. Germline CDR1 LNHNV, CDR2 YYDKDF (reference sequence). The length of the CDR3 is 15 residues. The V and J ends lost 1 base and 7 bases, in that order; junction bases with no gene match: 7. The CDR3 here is CATSRGTGALNEQFF. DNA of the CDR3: TGTGCCACCAGCAGAGGCACAGGGGCCCTTAATGAGCAGTTCTTC.

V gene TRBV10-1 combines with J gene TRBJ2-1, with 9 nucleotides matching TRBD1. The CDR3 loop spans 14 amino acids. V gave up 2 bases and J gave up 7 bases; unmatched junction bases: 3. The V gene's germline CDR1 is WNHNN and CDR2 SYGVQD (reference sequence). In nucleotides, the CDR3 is TGCGCCAGCAGTGAGGCCGGACAGGGGAATGAGCAGTTCTTC. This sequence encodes CASSEAGQGNEQFF.

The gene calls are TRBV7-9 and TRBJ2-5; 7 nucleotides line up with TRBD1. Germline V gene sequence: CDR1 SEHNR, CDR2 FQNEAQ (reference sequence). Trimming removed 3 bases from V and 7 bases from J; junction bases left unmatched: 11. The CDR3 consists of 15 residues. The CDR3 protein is CASSLGDRAHGTQYF. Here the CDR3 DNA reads TGTGCCAGCAGCTTGGGCGACAGGGCTCATGGGACCCAGTACTTC.

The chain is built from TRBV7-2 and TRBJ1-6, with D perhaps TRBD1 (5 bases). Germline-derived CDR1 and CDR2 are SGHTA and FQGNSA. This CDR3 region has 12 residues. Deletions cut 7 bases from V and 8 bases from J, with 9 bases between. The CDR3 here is CASNRLDSPLHF. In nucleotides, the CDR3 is TGTGCCAGCAACAGGTTGGATTCACCCCTCCACTTT.

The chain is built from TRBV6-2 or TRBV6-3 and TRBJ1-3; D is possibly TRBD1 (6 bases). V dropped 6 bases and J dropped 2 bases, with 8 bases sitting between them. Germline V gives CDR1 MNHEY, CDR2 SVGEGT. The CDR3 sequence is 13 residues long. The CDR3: CASSRTAGNTIYF. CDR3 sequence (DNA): TGTGCCAGCAGCCGGACAGCTGGAAACACCATATATTTT.

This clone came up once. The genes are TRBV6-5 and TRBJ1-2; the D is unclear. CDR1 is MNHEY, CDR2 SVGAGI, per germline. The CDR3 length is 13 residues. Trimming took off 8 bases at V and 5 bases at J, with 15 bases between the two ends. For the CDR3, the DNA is TGTGCCAGCCGGTCCGGGGTGCCTTATGGCTACACCTTC. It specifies CASRSGVPYGYTF.

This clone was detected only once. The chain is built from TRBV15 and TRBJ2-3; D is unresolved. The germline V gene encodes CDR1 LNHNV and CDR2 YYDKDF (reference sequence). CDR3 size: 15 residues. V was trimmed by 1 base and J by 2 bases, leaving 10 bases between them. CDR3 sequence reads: CATSRGLALTDTQYF. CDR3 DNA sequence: TGTGCCACCAGCAGAGGCCTTGCGCTCACAGATACGCAGTATTTT.

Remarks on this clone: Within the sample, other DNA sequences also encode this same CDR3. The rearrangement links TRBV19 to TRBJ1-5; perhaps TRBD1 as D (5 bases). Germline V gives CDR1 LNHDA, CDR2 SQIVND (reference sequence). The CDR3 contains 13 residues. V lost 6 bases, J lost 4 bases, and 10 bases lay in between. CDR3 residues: CASSSAGNQPQHF. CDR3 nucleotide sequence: TGTGCCAGTAGCTCGGCAGGGAATCAGCCCCAGCATTTT.

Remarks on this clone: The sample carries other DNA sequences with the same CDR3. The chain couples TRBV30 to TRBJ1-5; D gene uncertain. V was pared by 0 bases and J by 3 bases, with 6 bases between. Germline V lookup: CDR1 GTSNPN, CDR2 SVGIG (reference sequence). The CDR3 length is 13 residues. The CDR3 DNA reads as TGTGCCTGGAGTGTAACTCTCAATCAGCCCCAGCATTTT. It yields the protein CAWSVTLNQPQHF.

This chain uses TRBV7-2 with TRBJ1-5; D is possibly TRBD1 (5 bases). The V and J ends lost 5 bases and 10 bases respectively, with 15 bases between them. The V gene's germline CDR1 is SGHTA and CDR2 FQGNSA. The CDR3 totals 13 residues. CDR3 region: CASSPERGKPQHF. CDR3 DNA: TGTGCCAGCAGCCCAGAAAGGGGCAAACCCCAGCATTTT.

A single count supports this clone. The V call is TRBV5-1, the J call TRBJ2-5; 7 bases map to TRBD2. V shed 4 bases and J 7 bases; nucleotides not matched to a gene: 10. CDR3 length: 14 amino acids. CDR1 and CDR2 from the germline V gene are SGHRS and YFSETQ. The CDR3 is CASSPMSGDGTQYF. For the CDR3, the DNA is TGCGCCAGCAGCCCCATGAGCGGGGACGGGACCCAGTACTTC.

CDR3 amino acids: CAIRPGTGTYEQYF. For the CDR3, the DNA is TGTGCCATCCGTCCCGGGACAGGGACCTACGAGCAGTACTTC. V usage is TRBV2 and J usage is TRBJ2-7; 9 bases are shared with TRBD1. Germline CDR1 and CDR2: SNHLY and FYNNEI. The V gene end was trimmed by 10 bases and the J gene end by 2 bases; junction bases not matched to a gene: 9. This CDR3 comprises 14 residues.

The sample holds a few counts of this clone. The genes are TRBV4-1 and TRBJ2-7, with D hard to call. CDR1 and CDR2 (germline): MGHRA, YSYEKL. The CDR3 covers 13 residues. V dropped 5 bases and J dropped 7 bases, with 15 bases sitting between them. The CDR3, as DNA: TGCGCCAGCAGCGGCGCCAGCGCCAAAGAGCAGTACTTC. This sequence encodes CASSGASAKEQYF.

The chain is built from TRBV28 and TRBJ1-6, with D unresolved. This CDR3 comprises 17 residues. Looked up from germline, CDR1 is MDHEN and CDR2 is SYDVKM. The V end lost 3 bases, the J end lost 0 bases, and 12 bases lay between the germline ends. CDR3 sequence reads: CASSLGSGSSYNSPLHF. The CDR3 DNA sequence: TGTGCCAGCAGTTTGGGTTCTGGGAGCTCCTATAATTCACCCCTCCACTTT.

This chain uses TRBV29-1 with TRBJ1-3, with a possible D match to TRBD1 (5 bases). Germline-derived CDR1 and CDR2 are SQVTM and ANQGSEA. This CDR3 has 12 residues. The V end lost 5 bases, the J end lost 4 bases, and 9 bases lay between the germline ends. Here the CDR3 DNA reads TGCAGCGTTCAGGACAACGGAAACACCATATATTTT. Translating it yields CSVQDNGNTIYF.

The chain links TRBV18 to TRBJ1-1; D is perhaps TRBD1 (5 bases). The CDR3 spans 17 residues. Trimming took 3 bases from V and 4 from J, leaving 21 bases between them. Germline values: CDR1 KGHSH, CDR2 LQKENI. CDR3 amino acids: CASSPRQGYFVFTEAFF. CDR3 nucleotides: TGTGCCAGCTCACCTCGCCAGGGCTATTTTGTTTTCACTGAAGCTTTCTTT.

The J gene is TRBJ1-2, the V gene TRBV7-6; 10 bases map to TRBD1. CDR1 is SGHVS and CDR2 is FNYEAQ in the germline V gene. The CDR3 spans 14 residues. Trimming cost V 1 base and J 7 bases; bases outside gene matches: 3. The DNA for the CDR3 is TGTGCCAGCAGCTTAGGAGGGACAGGGGCTGGCTACACCTTC. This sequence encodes CASSLGGTGAGYTF.

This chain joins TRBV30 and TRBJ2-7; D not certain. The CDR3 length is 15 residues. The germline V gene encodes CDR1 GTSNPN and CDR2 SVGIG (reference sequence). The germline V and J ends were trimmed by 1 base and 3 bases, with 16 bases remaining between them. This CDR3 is CAWSEDENSYYEQYF. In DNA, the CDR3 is TGTGCCTGGAGTGAAGATGAAAACAGTTACTACGAGCAGTACTTC.

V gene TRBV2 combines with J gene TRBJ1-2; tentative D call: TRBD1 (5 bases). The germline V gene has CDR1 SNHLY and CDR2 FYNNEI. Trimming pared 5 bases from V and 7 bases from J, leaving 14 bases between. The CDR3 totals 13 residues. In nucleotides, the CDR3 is TGTGCCAGCAGTACCTCAGGGTTCGGTGGCTACACCTTC. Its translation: CASSTSGFGGYTF.

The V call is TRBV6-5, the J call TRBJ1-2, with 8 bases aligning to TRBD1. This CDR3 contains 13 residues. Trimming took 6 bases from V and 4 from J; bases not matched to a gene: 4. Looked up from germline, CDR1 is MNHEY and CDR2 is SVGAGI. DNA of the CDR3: TGTGCCAGCAGGGCAGGGGGCGGCTATGGCTACACCTTC. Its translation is CASRAGGGYGYTF.

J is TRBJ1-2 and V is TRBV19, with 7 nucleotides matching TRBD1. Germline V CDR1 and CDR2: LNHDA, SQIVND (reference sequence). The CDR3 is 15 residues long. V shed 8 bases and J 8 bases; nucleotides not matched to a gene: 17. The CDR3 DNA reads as TGTGCCAGTGGAATACCGGGACAGTCGTCGGGGGGCTACACCTTC. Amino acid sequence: CASGIPGQSSGGYTF.

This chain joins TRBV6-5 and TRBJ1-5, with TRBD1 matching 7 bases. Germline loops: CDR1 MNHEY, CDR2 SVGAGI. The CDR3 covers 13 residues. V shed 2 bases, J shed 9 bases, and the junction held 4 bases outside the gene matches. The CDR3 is CASSYRDRWPQHF. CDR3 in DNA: TGTGCCAGCAGTTACAGGGACAGATGGCCCCAGCATTTT.